The present T cell receptor (beta chain) was sequenced within a study of T cells in Graves' hyperthyroidism and ophthalmopathy. Patients were excluded for uncontrolled infection, other autoimmune disease, pregnancy or lactation. Clinical symptoms, serum thyroxine and TRAb, thyroid ultrasound and orbital computed tomography were used for the diagnoses. Amplification targeted TCR beta CDR3 regions from RNA transcripts. When the TCR CDR3 underwent first-round RT-PCR, the HTBI primer set was used. MiXCR, applied by TCRdb to the multiplex PCR reads, yields one record per CDR3 protein. Of around 620,000 distinct CDR3 sequences detected, 46% appear once; the ten largest clones hold around 17%. The sample holds many counts of this clonotype. V lost 8 bases and J lost 4, with 11 bases in between. Germline CDR1 reads SNHLY; CDR2 reads FYNNEI. The CDR3 extends over 12 amino acids.

This sequence was found in an adult woman with Graves' disease, either hyperthyroidism or ophthalmopathy (not recorded which). V gene TRBV2 combines with J gene TRBJ1-2; no clear D. Specimen: peripheral blood or thyroid tissue (not recorded which). The CDR3 region has the DNA TGTGCCAGCGGTCCGTCCTTCTATGGCTACACCTTC. This translates into CASGPSFYGYTF.